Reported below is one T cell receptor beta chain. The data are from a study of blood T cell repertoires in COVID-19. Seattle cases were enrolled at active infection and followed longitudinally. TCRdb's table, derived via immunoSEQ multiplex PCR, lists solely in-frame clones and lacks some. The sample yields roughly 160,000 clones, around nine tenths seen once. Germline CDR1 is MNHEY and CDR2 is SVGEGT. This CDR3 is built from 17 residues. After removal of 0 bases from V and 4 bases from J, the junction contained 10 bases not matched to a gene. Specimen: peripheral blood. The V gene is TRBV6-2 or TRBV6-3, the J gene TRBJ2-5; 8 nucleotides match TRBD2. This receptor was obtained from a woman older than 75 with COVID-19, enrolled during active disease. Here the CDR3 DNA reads TGTGCCAGCAGTTACTCGAGAGGGGCGGGAGGCCCAGAGACCCAGTACTTC. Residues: CASSYSRGAGGPETQYF.